These 19 T cell receptor beta chains were all obtained from the same sample, sequenced in a study of T cells in localized non-small cell lung cancer (TCRdb year 2020). The library was built by means of the immunoSEQ multiplex PCR assay. The immuneACCESS repertoire file appears here via TCRdb, limited to in-frame rearrangements. These files lack a portion of the clones; in checked studies, under half of the deficit traces to unresolved V genes, and the cause of the others is not known. This sample has around 3,600 clones in its table, and around a quarter of those were observed once. 8.6% of the sample is in the top ten clones. The sequences come from lung tumor tissue, collected before any cancer treatment. These receptors originate from a woman aged 40-75 years with stage I lung adenocarcinoma.

This clone was found a few times. This chain connects TRBV29-1 to TRBJ2-7; possibly TRBD2 for D (5 bases). The CDR3 length is 15 residues. Per the germline V gene, CDR1 is SQVTM and CDR2 is ANQGSEA. V was shortened by 5 bases and J by 7 bases, with 24 bases between the two germline ends. CDR3 sequence: CSVTSRRTSLGEQYF. The DNA of the CDR3 is TGCAGCGTTACCAGCCGGAGGACCTCCTTGGGGGAGCAGTACTTC.

Within the sample, this clone is medium-sized. The V call is TRBV6-8, the J call TRBJ1-2; no clear D gene. V dropped 2 bases and J dropped 10 bases, with 14 bases sitting between them. The CDR3 totals 13 residues. CDR1 and CDR2 (germline): MNHGY, SAAAGT. The CDR3 bases are TGTGCCAGCAGTTACAGGGCCAATTGGGACTACACCTTC. It encodes CASSYRANWDYTF.

This clone showed up just a few times. In DNA form, the CDR3 reads TGTGCCAGCAGCTTAGACTTGGGACTAGCGGGGCGGACCCAGTACTTC. Translated: CASSLDLGLAGRTQYF. The V call is TRBV11-3, the J call TRBJ2-5, with 13 bases that match TRBD2. This CDR3 contains 16 residues. The junction had 5 bases not matched to a gene; V was cut back by 0 bases and J by 7 bases. Germline V gives CDR1 SGHNT, CDR2 YENEEA.

CDR3 loop: CASSMYRQQTNEKLFF. For the CDR3, the DNA is TGTGCCAGTAGTATGTACCGACAGCAAACTAATGAAAAACTGTTTTTT. This chain joins TRBV19 and TRBJ1-4; tentatively, D is TRBD1 (5 bases). Trimming stripped 3 bases from V and 1 base from J, with 12 bases between. The V gene's germline CDR1 is LNHDA and CDR2 SQIVND (reference sequence). The CDR3 consists of 16 residues.

The chain links TRBV5-1 to TRBJ1-2, with D hard to call. Looked up from germline, CDR1 is SGHRS and CDR2 is YFSETQ. V gave up 0 bases and J gave up 4 bases, with 13 bases separating them. This CDR3 is 15 amino acids long. CDR3 amino acids: CASSLDQGLGYGYTF. CDR3 DNA: TGCGCCAGCAGCTTGGATCAAGGGTTGGGCTATGGCTACACCTTC. The complete variable domain, with remaining parts taken from reference TRBV5-1 and TRBJ1-2, reads KAGVTQTPRYLIKTRGQQVTLSCSPISGHRSVSWYQQTPGQGLQFLFEYFSETQRNKGNFPGRFSGRQFSNSRSEMNVSTLELGDSALYLCASSLDQGLGYGYTFGSGTRLTVV.

This clone was observed a few times. The chain recombines TRBV11-3 with TRBJ2-1, with TRBD1 matching 10 bases. The CDR3 totals 17 residues. Germline V gene sequence: CDR1 SGHNT, CDR2 YENEEA. Trimming removed 2 bases from V and 0 bases from J; junction bases left unmatched: 4. The CDR3 nucleotides read TGTGCCAGCAGCTTATTTAGGACAGGGGGCTCCTACAATGAGCAGTTCTTC. Protein: CASSLFRTGGSYNEQFF. Supplemented by reference TRBV11-3 and TRBJ2-1, the full variable domain reads EAGVVQSPRYKIIEKKQPVAFWCNPISGHNTLYWYLQNLGQGPELLIRYENEEAVDDSQLPKDRFSAERLKGVDSTLKIQPAELGDSAVYLCASSLFRTGGSYNEQFFGPGTRLTVL.

The chain employs TRBV30 and TRBJ2-6; D is undetermined. The V gene lost 5 bases and the J gene lost 1 base, with 12 bases spanning the gap. The CDR3 runs to 15 residues. CDR1 and CDR2 (germline): GTSNPN, SVGIG (reference sequence). CDR3 protein: CAWAAHLSGANVLTF. In nucleotides, the CDR3 is TGTGCCTGGGCGGCCCACCTTTCTGGGGCCAACGTCCTGACTTTC.

This clone was picked up a small number of times. This chain joins TRBV11-3 and TRBJ2-1; either TRBD1 or TRBD2 may fit D (6 bases each). Germline V gives CDR1 SGHNT, CDR2 YENEEA. This CDR3 comprises 17 residues. The V end was cut by 5 bases, the J end by 7 bases, with 24 bases between. DNA for the CDR3: TGTGCCAGCAGCCACCCCGGGATAGGGGGGCAGGGGAATGAGCAGTTCTTC. Translation gives CASSHPGIGGQGNEQFF. The whole variable domain, filled in from reference TRBV11-3 and TRBJ2-1, reads EAGVVQSPRYKIIEKKQPVAFWCNPISGHNTLYWYLQNLGQGPELLIRYENEEAVDDSQLPKDRFSAERLKGVDSTLKIQPAELGDSAVYLCASSHPGIGGQGNEQFFGPGTRLTVL.

The rearrangement joins TRBV18 to TRBJ1-4, with 8 bases fitting TRBD1. In germline, CDR1 is KGHSH, CDR2 LQKENI. Trimming took 3 bases from V and 6 from J; bases not matched to a gene: 0. The CDR3 extends over 13 amino acids. CDR3 bases: TGTGCCAGCTCACCGGGACAGGATGAAAAACTGTTTTTT. This gives the protein CASSPGQDEKLFF. Combining the CDR3 with reference TRBV18 and TRBJ1-4 gives the whole variable domain NAGVMQNPRHLVRRRGQEARLRCSPMKGHSHVYWYRQLPEEGLKFMVYLQKENIIDESGMPKERFSAEFPKEGPSILRIQQVVRGDSAAYFCASSPGQDEKLFFGSGTQLSVL.

The rearrangement uses TRBV6-8 and TRBJ1-5; 9 bases are shared with TRBD1. CDR1 MNHGY and CDR2 SAAAGT come from the germline V gene. V lost 2 bases to trimming and J lost 7 bases; unmatched junction nucleotides: 3. The CDR3 covers 14 residues. CDR3 DNA: TGTGCCAGCAGTTACGGGACAGGGCCCCAGCCCCAGCATTTT. Residues: CASSYGTGPQPQHF.

The chain carries TRBV6-8 and TRBJ2-7; a possible D gene is TRBD2 (6 bases). The V gene lost 7 bases and the J gene lost 6 bases, with 16 bases spanning the gap. The germline CDR1 and CDR2 sequences are MNHGY and SAAAGT. This CDR3 is built from 13 residues. Here the CDR3 reads CASTTKLGGEQYF. The CDR3 DNA follows: TGTGCCAGCACTACCAAACTGGGAGGCGAGCAGTACTTC.

This chain uses TRBV19 with TRBJ1-5, with D unresolved. Germline V lookup: CDR1 LNHDA, CDR2 SQIVND (reference sequence). Deletions cut 3 bases from V and 8 bases from J, with 14 bases between. This CDR3 has 14 residues. CDR3 coding DNA: TGTGCCAGTAGTATGGGGATATGGGGTGAGCCCCAGCATTTT. This sequence encodes CASSMGIWGEPQHF.

The gene calls are TRBV6-8 and TRBJ1-4; D call uncertain. The germline V and J ends were trimmed by 6 bases and 7 bases, with 18 bases remaining between them. The CDR3 covers 15 residues. Germline V gene data show CDR1 as MNHGY and CDR2 as SAAAGT. CDR3 sequence reads: CASSLLPGTPEKLFF. The CDR3 DNA sequence: TGTGCCAGCAGCCTCCTTCCGGGAACCCCTGAAAAACTGTTTTTT.

The chain joins TRBV2 to TRBJ2-2; 8 bases match TRBD2. The junction had 2 bases not matched to a gene; V was cut back by 6 bases and J by 5 bases. The CDR3 loop spans 13 amino acids. CDR1 SNHLY and CDR2 FYNNEI come from the germline V gene. The CDR3 is CASRRGVTGELFF. The CDR3 DNA follows: TGTGCCAGCAGGCGGGGGGTAACCGGGGAGCTGTTTTTT.

The rearrangement uses TRBV18 and TRBJ2-1; TRBD2 matches 9 bases. Germline V gene data show CDR1 as KGHSH and CDR2 as LQKENI. V lost 3 bases to trimming and J lost 9 bases; unmatched junction nucleotides: 15. CDR3 length equals 17 residues. The CDR3 bases are TGTGCCAGCTCACCCGGCCTAGCGGGATCAAGTGGGGGTGAGCAGTTCTTC. Amino acid sequence: CASSPGLAGSSGGEQFF. The full variable domain, in which reference TRBV18 and TRBJ2-1 provide the parts outside the CDR3, is NAGVMQNPRHLVRRRGQEARLRCSPMKGHSHVYWYRQLPEEGLKFMVYLQKENIIDESGMPKERFSAEFPKEGPSILRIQQVVRGDSAAYFCASSPGLAGSSGGEQFFGPGTRLTVL.

This clone has ten or more counts. V is TRBV11-3 and J is TRBJ1-1; possibly TRBD1 for D (5 bases). Deletions cut 2 bases from V and 2 bases from J, with 9 bases between. Germline lookup yields CDR1 SGHNT and CDR2 YENEEA. There are 14 residues in the CDR3. The chain's CDR3 is CASSLTGTNTEAFF. The CDR3 DNA reads TGTGCCAGCAGCTTAACAGGTACTAACACTGAAGCTTTCTTT.

This clone came up a few times. V usage is TRBV11-3 and J usage is TRBJ2-7; 9 nucleotides agree with TRBD1. This CDR3 comprises 15 residues. Germline V gene sequence: CDR1 SGHNT, CDR2 YENEEA. V lost 3 bases, J lost 2 bases, and 5 bases stayed unmatched. Here the CDR3 reads CASSLAGQGAYEQYF. The DNA of the CDR3 is TGTGCCAGCAGCTTGGCGGGACAGGGCGCCTACGAGCAGTACTTC.

This clone showed up just a few times. The chain links TRBV29-1 to TRBJ1-4, with D perhaps matching TRBD1 (6 bases). V was cut by 6 bases and J by 4 bases, with 18 bases left in between. The CDR3 sequence is 15 residues long. Germline assignment: CDR1 SQVTM and CDR2 ANQGSEA. The CDR3 loop is CSVIYYRDVNEKLFF. The CDR3, as DNA: TGCAGCGTGATTTACTACAGGGATGTTAATGAAAAACTGTTTTTT.

In its sample, this clone was seen a few times. This chain uses TRBV6-8 with TRBJ1-4; TRBD1 might be the D (6 bases). This CDR3 has 14 amino acids. The V and J ends lost 8 bases and 3 bases respectively, with 13 bases between them. Looked up from germline, CDR1 is MNHGY and CDR2 is SAAAGT. In DNA, the CDR3 is TGTGCCAGCCGGGGGCGTAAGGCTAATGAAAAACTGTTTTTT. Amino acid sequence: CASRGRKANEKLFF.